These 13 T cell receptor beta chains came from one sample sequenced in a study of Tregs in tolerant kidney transplant recipients. The method was immunoSEQ multiplex PCR; TCRdb's version includes in-frame clones alone and lacks a portion of them. This sample carries over 50,000 clones, around four fifths of them seen once, and the ten largest clones take 4.5% to 6.5%. The sequenced sample consisted of CD4+ T cells from blood. The receptor set was obtained from a human donor in good health.

This clone was recorded a few times. The rearrangement uses TRBV7-9 and TRBJ2-1; the D gene is possibly TRBD1 (6 bases). Trimming took off 5 bases at V and 6 bases at J, with 17 bases between the two ends. The CDR3 is 15 amino acids. The germline V gene has CDR1 SEHNR and CDR2 FQNEAQ (reference sequence). The DNA for the CDR3 is TGTGCCAGCAGCCCCCAGCGACAGGTACGCAATGAGCAGTTCTTC. It yields the protein CASSPQRQVRNEQFF.

The chain has TRBV30 and TRBJ2-6, with no clear D. CDR1 and CDR2 from the germline V gene are GTSNPN and SVGIG (reference sequence). This CDR3 is built from 16 residues. Trimming shortened V by 0 bases and J by 0 bases, and 9 bases separated the two germline ends. The CDR3 region is CAWSVRVASGANVLTF. The CDR3 nucleotides read TGTGCCTGGAGTGTAAGAGTAGCCTCTGGGGCCAACGTCCTGACTTTC.

This chain joins TRBV7-9 and TRBJ1-4; 7 bases are shared with TRBD1. V trimming: 1 base; J trimming: 7 bases; junction bases outside the gene matches: 6. CDR3 length equals 15 residues. Germline V CDR1 and CDR2: SEHNR, FQNEAQ (reference sequence). CDR3 in amino acids: CASSLGGTVSEKLFF. The CDR3, as DNA: TGTGCCAGCAGCTTAGGGGGGACAGTTAGTGAAAAACTGTTTTTT.

The chain links TRBV10-3 to TRBJ1-2; 8 positions match TRBD1. In germline, CDR1 is ENHRY, CDR2 SYGVKD. The V segment lost 2 bases and the J segment 7 bases; nucleotides outside the gene matches: 6. The CDR3 runs to 14 residues. The CDR3 bases are TGTGCCATCAGTGAGAATGGCAGGGGGCCTGGCTACACCTTC. It codes for CAISENGRGPGYTF.

The chain has TRBV2 and TRBJ2-2; 7 bases agree with TRBD2. The CDR3 covers 15 residues. Germline values: CDR1 SNHLY, CDR2 FYNNEI. Unmatched junction bases numbered 7, after V lost 7 bases and J lost 2 bases. CDR3: CASIKERENTGELFF. The CDR3 coding sequence is TGTGCCAGCATAAAGGAGCGGGAAAACACCGGGGAGCTGTTTTTT.

This clone was seen a single time. The chain is built from TRBV18 and TRBJ2-3; D ambiguous. Trimming stripped 4 bases from V and 2 bases from J, with 10 bases between. Germline lookup yields CDR1 KGHSH and CDR2 LQKENI. The CDR3 has 14 residues. The CDR3 protein is CASSLTPYTDTQYF. CDR3 nucleotides: TGTGCCAGCTCACTTACCCCTTACACAGATACGCAGTATTTT.

The rearrangement links TRBV13 to TRBJ2-3; 7 bases line up with TRBD2. Germline V CDR1 and CDR2: PRHDT, FYEKMQ (reference sequence). This CDR3 comprises 18 residues. The trim removed 4 bases at V and 0 bases at J, leaving 13 bases unmatched. CDR3 coding DNA: TGTGCCAGCAGCTCCCTGGGGACTAACAATCCTAGCACAGATACGCAGTATTTT. Amino acids: CASSSLGTNNPSTDTQYF.

The chain couples TRBV2 to TRBJ1-1; D not certain. Trimming left V 8 bases short and J 4 bases short, with 11 bases between. CDR3 size: 12 residues. From germline, CDR1 is SNHLY and CDR2 FYNNEI. The CDR3 region has the DNA TGTGCCAGCTCTAAATTCGGCACTGAAGCTTTCTTT. This gives the protein CASSKFGTEAFF.

The chain links TRBV7-9 to TRBJ1-1, with a possible D match to TRBD1 (5 bases). Trimming removed 3 bases from V and 4 bases from J, with 15 bases in between. Germline V gene lookup returns CDR1 SEHNR and CDR2 FQNEAQ (reference sequence). CDR3 length: 15 amino acids. The CDR3 loop is CASSLRSPGGTEAFF. CDR3 sequence (DNA): TGTGCCAGCAGCTTGCGGTCCCCTGGGGGCACTGAAGCTTTCTTT.

The V call is TRBV7-9, the J call TRBJ2-7; D gene ambiguous. V shed 2 bases and J shed 0 bases, with 8 bases lying between them. This CDR3 is 14 amino acids long. Germline V gene sequence: CDR1 SEHNR, CDR2 FQNEAQ (reference sequence). This CDR3 reads CASSLTQYSYEQYF. The CDR3 DNA sequence: TGTGCCAGCAGCTTAACACAGTACTCCTACGAGCAGTACTTC.

The genes are TRBV11-3 and TRBJ2-3, with 7 positions matching TRBD2. Losses at the gene ends were 2 bases for V and 2 bases for J; bases not matched to a gene: 4. Germline V gives CDR1 SGHNT, CDR2 YENEEA. This CDR3 has 15 residues. For the CDR3, the DNA is TGTGCCAGCAGCTTATCGGGGGGTCTCACAGATACGCAGTATTTT. It codes for CASSLSGGLTDTQYF.

This clone was detected only a few times. The rearrangement uses TRBV7-3 and TRBJ1-1; weak D call: TRBD1 (6 bases). V was cut by 3 bases and J by 10 bases, with 12 bases left in between. The V gene's germline CDR1 is SGHTA and CDR2 FQGTGA. This CDR3 spans 12 amino acids. The CDR3 region has the DNA TGTGCCAGCAGCTTTGGCCAGGGGTCAGCTTTCTTT. Its translation: CASSFGQGSAFF.

The chain has TRBV10-2 and TRBJ1-1; unclear D gene. Germline V CDR1 and CDR2: WSHSY, SAAADI. The CDR3 is 13 residues long. With 4 bases removed from V and 1 base from J, the gap between germline ends came to 7 bases. The chain's CDR3 is CASSVGGNTEAFF. The CDR3 nucleotides read TGCGCCAGCAGTGTAGGCGGGAACACTGAAGCTTTCTTT.